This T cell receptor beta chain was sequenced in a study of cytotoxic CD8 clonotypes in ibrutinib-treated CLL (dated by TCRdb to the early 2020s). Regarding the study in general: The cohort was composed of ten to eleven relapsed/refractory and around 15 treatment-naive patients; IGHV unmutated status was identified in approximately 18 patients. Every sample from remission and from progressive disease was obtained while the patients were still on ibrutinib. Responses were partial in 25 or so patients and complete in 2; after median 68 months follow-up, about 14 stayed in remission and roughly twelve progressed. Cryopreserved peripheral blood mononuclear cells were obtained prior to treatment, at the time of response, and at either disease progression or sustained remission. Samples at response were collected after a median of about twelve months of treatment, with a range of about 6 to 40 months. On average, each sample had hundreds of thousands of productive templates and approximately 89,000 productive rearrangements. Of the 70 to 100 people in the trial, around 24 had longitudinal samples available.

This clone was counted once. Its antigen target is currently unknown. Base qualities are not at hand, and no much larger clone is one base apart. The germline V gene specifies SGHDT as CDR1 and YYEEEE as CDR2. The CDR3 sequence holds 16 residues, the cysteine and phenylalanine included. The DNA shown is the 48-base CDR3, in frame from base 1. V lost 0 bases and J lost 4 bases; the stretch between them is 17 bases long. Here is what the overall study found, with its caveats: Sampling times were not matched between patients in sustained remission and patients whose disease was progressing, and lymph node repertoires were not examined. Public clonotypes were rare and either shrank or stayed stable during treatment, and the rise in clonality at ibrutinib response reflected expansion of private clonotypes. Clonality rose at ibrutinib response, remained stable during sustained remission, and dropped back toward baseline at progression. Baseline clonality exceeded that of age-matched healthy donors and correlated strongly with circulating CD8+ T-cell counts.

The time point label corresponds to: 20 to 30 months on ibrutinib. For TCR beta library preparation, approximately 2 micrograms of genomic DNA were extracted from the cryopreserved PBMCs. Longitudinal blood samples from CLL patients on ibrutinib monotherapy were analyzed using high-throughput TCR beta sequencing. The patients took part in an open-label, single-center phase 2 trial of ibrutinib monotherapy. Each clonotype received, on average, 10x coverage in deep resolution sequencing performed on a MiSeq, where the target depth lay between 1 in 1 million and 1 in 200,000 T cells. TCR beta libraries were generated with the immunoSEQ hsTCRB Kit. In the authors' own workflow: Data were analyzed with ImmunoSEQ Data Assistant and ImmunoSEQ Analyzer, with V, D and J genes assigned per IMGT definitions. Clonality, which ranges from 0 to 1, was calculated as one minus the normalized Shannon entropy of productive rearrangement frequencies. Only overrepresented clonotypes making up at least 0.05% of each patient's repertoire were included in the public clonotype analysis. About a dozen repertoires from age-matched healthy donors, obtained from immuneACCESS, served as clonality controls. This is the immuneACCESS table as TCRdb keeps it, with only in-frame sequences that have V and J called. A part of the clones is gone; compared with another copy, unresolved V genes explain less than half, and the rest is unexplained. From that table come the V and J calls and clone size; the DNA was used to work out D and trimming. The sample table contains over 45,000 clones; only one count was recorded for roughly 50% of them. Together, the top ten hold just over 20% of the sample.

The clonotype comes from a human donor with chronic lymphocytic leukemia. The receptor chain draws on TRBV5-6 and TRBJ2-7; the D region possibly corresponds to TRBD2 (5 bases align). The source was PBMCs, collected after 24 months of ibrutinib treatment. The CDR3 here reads CASSLAAGRLGYEQYF. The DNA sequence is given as TGTGCCAGCAGCTTGGCCGCGGGCCGCCTAGGGTACGAGCAGTACTTC.